A single T cell receptor beta chain is shown here with its context. Its antigen is not identified. Clones were read by immunoSEQ multiplex PCR, and TCRdb kept only the in-frame ones, dropping some. The table includes 120,000 or so clones, approximately 95% detected once. These data are taken from a study of cytomegalovirus exposure and HLA in healthy donors. Overall study context: A subsequent analysis stated that the approximately 110 validation repertoires were run on the same platform as the approximately 610 first-cohort repertoires. Findings of the study overall: With high specificity and sensitivity, the classifier reportedly diagnosed cytomegalovirus status. Researchers counted around 180 TCR beta chains as cytomegalovirus-associated.

It was the approximately 120-subject validation cohort, separate from the roughly 700-subject first cohort, to which the donors belonged. V lost 4 bases to trimming and J lost 4 bases, with 8 bases between them. This CDR3 comprises 12 residues. CDR1 is SGHNT, CDR2 YYREEE, per germline (reference sequence). The sample comprised PBMCs. The sequence was obtained from a man in his late teens or twenties in good health and CMV-seronegative. This sequence joins TRBV5-4 and TRBJ2-5; D gene ambiguous. CDR3: CASSPSGETQYF. CDR3 nucleotides: TGTGCCAGCAGCCCCTCGGGAGAGACCCAGTACTTC.